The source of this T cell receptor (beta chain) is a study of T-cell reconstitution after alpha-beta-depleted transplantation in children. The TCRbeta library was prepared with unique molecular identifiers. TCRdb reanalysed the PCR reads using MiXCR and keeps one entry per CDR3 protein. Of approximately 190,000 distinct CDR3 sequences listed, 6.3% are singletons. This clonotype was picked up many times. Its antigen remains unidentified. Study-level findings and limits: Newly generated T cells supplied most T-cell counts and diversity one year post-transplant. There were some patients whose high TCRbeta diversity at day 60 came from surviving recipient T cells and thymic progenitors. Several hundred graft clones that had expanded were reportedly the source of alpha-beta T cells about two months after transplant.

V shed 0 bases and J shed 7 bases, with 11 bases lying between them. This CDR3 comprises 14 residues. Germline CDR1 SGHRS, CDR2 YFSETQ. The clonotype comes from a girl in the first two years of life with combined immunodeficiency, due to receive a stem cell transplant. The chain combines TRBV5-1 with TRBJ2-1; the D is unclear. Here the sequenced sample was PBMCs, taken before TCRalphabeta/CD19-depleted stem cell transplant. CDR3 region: CASSLDGDRNEQFF. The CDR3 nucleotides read TGCGCCAGCAGCTTGGATGGCGATAGAAATGAGCAGTTCTTC. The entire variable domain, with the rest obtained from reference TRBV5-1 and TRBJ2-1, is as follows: KAGVTQTPRYLIKTRGQQVTLSCSPISGHRSVSWYQQTPGQGLQFLFEYFSETQRNKGNFPGRFSGRQFSNSRSEMNVSTLELGDSALYLCASSLDGDRNEQFFGPGTRLTVL.